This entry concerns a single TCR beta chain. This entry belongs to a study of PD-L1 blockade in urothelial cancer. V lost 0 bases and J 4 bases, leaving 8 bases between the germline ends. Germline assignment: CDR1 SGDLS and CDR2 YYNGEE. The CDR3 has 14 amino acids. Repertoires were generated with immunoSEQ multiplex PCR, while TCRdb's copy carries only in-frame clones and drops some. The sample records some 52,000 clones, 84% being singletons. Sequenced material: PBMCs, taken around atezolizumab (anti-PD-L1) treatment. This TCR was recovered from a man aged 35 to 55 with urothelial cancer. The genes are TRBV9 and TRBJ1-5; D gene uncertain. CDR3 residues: CASSVDGGNQPQHF. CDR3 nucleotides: TGTGCCAGCAGCGTAGATGGAGGGAATCAGCCCCAGCATTTT.